These 25 T cell receptor beta chains were sequenced from one sample in a study of OX40 agonist ivuxolimab in advanced cancers. Data came from immunoSEQ multiplex PCR; TCRdb stores just in-frame clones and leaves some out. This table has tens of thousands of clones, about 87% appearing once. Sequences were derived from CD4+ or CD8+ T cells sorted from blood, sampled in a trial of the OX40 agonist ivuxolimab. These receptors were obtained from an adult with an advanced solid tumor such as melanoma, head and neck, liver or kidney cancer.

The V gene is TRBV6-5, the J gene TRBJ1-1; 7 nucleotides align to TRBD1. Germline V gene data show CDR1 as MNHEY and CDR2 as SVGAGI. The CDR3 sequence is 14 residues long. V lost 6 bases, J lost 5 bases, and 9 bases stayed unmatched. CDR3 coding DNA: TGTGCCAGCAGAAACGGACAGGAGGGAACTGAAGCTTTCTTT. Protein sequence: CASRNGQEGTEAFF.

Only one count was recorded for this clone. This chain uses TRBV4-3 with TRBJ1-2, with D possibly being TRBD1 (5 bases). Germline V gives CDR1 LGHNA, CDR2 YSLEER. CDR3 length: 13 residues. Trimming cost V 0 bases and J 4 bases, with 6 bases left between them. CDR3 nucleotide sequence: TGCGCCAGCAGCCAAGAAAGGGGCTATGGCTACACCTTC. This gives the protein CASSQERGYGYTF.

This clone has only one observation. The chain joins TRBV28 to TRBJ2-7; no firm D call. The germline V gene encodes CDR1 MDHEN and CDR2 SYDVKM. Trimming shortened V by 6 bases and J by 5 bases, and 14 bases separated the two germline ends. The CDR3 length is 13 residues. The CDR3 spells CASSPTVAHEQYF. DNA of the CDR3: TGTGCCAGCAGCCCTACAGTCGCCCACGAGCAGTACTTC.

V and J are TRBV28 and TRBJ2-7; the D is unclear. The germline V gene has CDR1 MDHEN and CDR2 SYDVKM. CDR3 length: 12 amino acids. The V end lost 6 bases, the J end lost 1 base, and 7 bases lay between the germline ends. The CDR3: CASRVQSYEQYF. The DNA for the CDR3 is TGTGCCAGCAGGGTACAGTCCTACGAGCAGTACTTC. Looking up the rest from reference TRBV28 and TRBJ2-7 gives the full variable domain: DVKVTQSSRYLVKRTGEKVFLECVQDMDHENMFWYRQDPGLGLRLIYFSYDVKMKEKGDIPEGYSVSREKKERFSLILESASTNQTSMYLCASRVQSYEQYFGPGTRLTVT.

Points on this clone: The junction differs from germline at one of its ends, possibly a read error. The rearrangement joins TRBV6-1 to TRBJ1-5; 7 bases align to TRBD1. The CDR3 runs to 15 residues. CDR1 MNHNS and CDR2 SASEGT come from the germline V gene. The CDR3 nucleotides read TGTGCCAGCAGTGAAGACAGGGGTAGCTATCAGCCCCAGCATTTT. As protein: CASSEDRGSYQPQHF.

The chain couples TRBV27 to TRBJ2-5; TRBD2 agrees at 10 bases. CDR1 is MNHEY, CDR2 SMNVEV, per germline (reference sequence). The length of the CDR3 is 14 residues. The ends lost 4 bases at V and 5 bases at J; junction bases unmatched: 4. The CDR3 nucleotides are TGTGCCAGCAGTTCGGGACTAGCGTGGGAGACCCAGTACTTC. It encodes CASSSGLAWETQYF.

The CDR3 coding sequence is TGTGCCAGCAGCTCCCAGGGGTCAGATACGCAGTATTTT. Residues: CASSSQGSDTQYF. This rearrangement joins TRBV7-3 to TRBJ2-3; maybe TRBD1 (6 bases). The germline gives CDR1 SGHTA, CDR2 FQGTGA. V was trimmed by 4 bases and J by 4 bases, leaving 9 bases between them. The CDR3 is made up of 13 amino acids.

The rearrangement links TRBV30 to TRBJ1-5; D is undetermined. Trimming left V 0 bases short and J 5 bases short, with 11 bases between. CDR1 and CDR2 (germline): GTSNPN, SVGIG (reference sequence). This CDR3 is 14 amino acids long. CDR3 coding DNA: TGTGCCTGGAGTGTACTGCCTACGGATCAGCCCCAGCATTTT. Protein sequence: CAWSVLPTDQPQHF.

The V and J genes are TRBV4-2 and TRBJ2-1; D possibly corresponds to TRBD1 (8 bases). Trimming shortened V by 6 bases and J by 4 bases, and 16 bases separated the two germline ends. The CDR3 loop spans 15 amino acids. Per the germline V gene, CDR1 is LGHNA and CDR2 is YNFKEQ. CDR3 loop: CASRPTGGVYNEQFF. CDR3 nucleotides: TGTGCCAGCAGACCAACAGGGGGGGTATACAATGAGCAGTTCTTC.

The CDR3 sequence is CASSLSTGIAAESFF. DNA of the CDR3: TGTGCCAGCAGTTTATCAACAGGGATCGCTGCGGAATCTTTCTTT. V is TRBV28 and J is TRBJ1-1; tentative D call: TRBD1 (6 bases). This CDR3 is 15 amino acids long. Trimming stripped 1 base from V and 12 bases from J, with 21 bases between. Germline lookup yields CDR1 MDHEN and CDR2 SYDVKM.

The rearrangement uses TRBV6-1 and TRBJ2-4; 8 nucleotides line up with TRBD2. The germline CDR1 and CDR2 sequences are MNHNS and SASEGT. The CDR3 totals 17 residues. J lost 0 bases, V lost 2 bases, and 6 bases had no gene match. As DNA, the CDR3 is TGTGCCAGCAGTGAAAGAGGCGGGGGGCTAGCCAAAAACATTCAGTACTTC. It is translated as CASSERGGGLAKNIQYF.

This clone came up once. This rearrangement joins TRBV6-1 to TRBJ2-5; D is unclear. The CDR3 spans 10 residues. Germline assignment: CDR1 MNHNS and CDR2 SASEGT. V gave up 8 bases and J gave up 8 bases, with 9 bases separating them. DNA of the CDR3: TGTGCCAGCGTAGACACTACCCAGTACTTC. It is translated as CASVDTTQYF.

This chain uses TRBV18 with TRBJ2-3; maybe TRBD1 (6 bases). The CDR3 contains 17 residues. Germline V lookup: CDR1 KGHSH, CDR2 LQKENI. The V end lost 3 bases, the J end lost 1 base, and 17 bases lay between the germline ends. The CDR3 spells CASSPQSWAGGTDTQYF. CDR3 sequence (DNA): TGTGCCAGCTCACCGCAGTCCTGGGCAGGGGGCACAGATACGCAGTATTTT. Using reference TRBV18 and TRBJ2-3 for the parts outside the CDR3, the full variable domain is NAGVMQNPRHLVRRRGQEARLRCSPMKGHSHVYWYRQLPEEGLKFMVYLQKENIIDESGMPKERFSAEFPKEGPSILRIQQVVRGDSAAYFCASSPQSWAGGTDTQYFGPGTRLTVL.

J is TRBJ2-1 and V is TRBV28; D may be TRBD1 or TRBD2 (6 bases each). CDR1 MDHEN and CDR2 SYDVKM come from the germline V gene. The CDR3 extends over 15 amino acids. V was clipped by 3 bases and J by 8 bases, with 17 bases between them. The CDR3 nucleotides read TGTGCCAGCAGTTTTAATCCGGGGGCTATCGATGAGCAGTTCTTC. It codes for CASSFNPGAIDEQFF.

This chain uses TRBV10-3 with TRBJ2-2; 11 nucleotides match TRBD2. CDR1 is ENHRY and CDR2 is SYGVKD in the germline V gene. With V trimmed by 9 bases and J by 6 bases, 3 bases remained unmatched. This CDR3 has 13 residues. The CDR3 nucleotides are TGTGCCATTGGGACTAGCGGAGCCGGGGAGCTGTTTTTT. The encoded protein is CAIGTSGAGELFF.

The chain recombines TRBV28 with TRBJ2-2; D unclear. V lost 4 bases and J 4 bases, leaving 10 bases between the germline ends. This CDR3 has 14 amino acids. CDR1 and CDR2 from the germline V gene are MDHEN and SYDVKM. CDR3 nucleotide sequence: TGTGCCAGCAGTTCCGACGGTTTCACCGGGGAGCTGTTTTTT. Encoded protein: CASSSDGFTGELFF.

Of note for this clone: This sample includes further DNA sequences coding for the same CDR3. CDR3 amino acids: CASSRGQNTGELFF. The CDR3 DNA is TGTGCCAGCAGCAGGGGACAGAACACCGGGGAGCTGTTTTTT. V gene TRBV28 combines with J gene TRBJ2-2; D is possibly TRBD1 (6 bases). The length of the CDR3 is 14 residues. Between the trimmed V and J ends, which lost 6 bases and 1 base, there was a span of 9 bases. Germline V gives CDR1 MDHEN, CDR2 SYDVKM.

This rearrangement joins TRBV6-1 to TRBJ2-7; D possibly uses TRBD1 or TRBD2 (5 bases each). This CDR3 spans 15 amino acids. Germline V lookup: CDR1 MNHNS, CDR2 SASEGT. Trimming took off 7 bases at V and 4 bases at J, with 20 bases between the two ends. The CDR3 reads CASNPGHRGVYEQYF. The CDR3 DNA sequence: TGTGCCAGCAATCCGGGCCATCGAGGGGTTTACGAGCAGTACTTC.

This chain connects TRBV4-3 to TRBJ1-5; D is unclear. The ends were cut back, 0 bases at V and 2 bases at J, with 5 bases in the middle. The germline V gene encodes CDR1 LGHNA and CDR2 YSLEER. The CDR3 covers 14 residues. The CDR3 DNA follows: TGCGCCAGCAGCCAAGATTTGGGCAATCAGCCCCAGCATTTT. As protein: CASSQDLGNQPQHF.

The chain links TRBV7-2 to TRBJ1-1; D uncertain. Germline assignment: CDR1 SGHTA and CDR2 FQGNSA. This CDR3 spans 15 amino acids. The germline V and J ends were trimmed by 5 bases and 0 bases, with 13 bases remaining between them. The DNA for the CDR3 is TGTGCCAGCAGCCCGACGAGCGGATTGAACACTGAAGCTTTCTTT. Translating it yields CASSPTSGLNTEAFF.

This clone was seen once. The V and J genes are TRBV11-3 and TRBJ2-7; 9 positions match TRBD1. Germline V gene sequence: CDR1 SGHNT, CDR2 YENEEA. The CDR3 runs to 14 residues. After removal of 4 bases from V and 0 bases from J, the junction contained 1 base not matched to a gene. Here the CDR3 DNA reads TGTGCCAGCAGCTGGGGACAGGGCTCCTACGAGCAGTACTTC. Encoded protein: CASSWGQGSYEQYF.

Concerning this clone: The identical CDR3 is also encoded by other nucleotide sequences in the sample. This sequence joins TRBV30 and TRBJ1-3; tentatively, D is TRBD1 (5 bases). Germline CDR1 reads GTSNPN; CDR2 reads SVGIG (reference sequence). There are 15 residues in the CDR3. The V end was cut by 5 bases, the J end by 4 bases, with 18 bases between. CDR3 bases: TGTGCCTGGTTGGGACCCCGGAGGGAAGGAAACACCATATATTTT. This gives the protein CAWLGPRREGNTIYF.

J is TRBJ2-7 and V is TRBV7-2, with a possible D match to TRBD2 (5 bases). The V end lost 5 bases, the J end lost 7 bases, and 9 bases lay between the germline ends. The CDR3 totals 11 residues. Per the germline V gene, CDR1 is SGHTA and CDR2 is FQGNSA. CDR3 sequence (DNA): TGTGCCAGCAGCCCGGGATGGGAGCAGTACTTC. Its protein product is CASSPGWEQYF.

The chain has TRBV7-2 and TRBJ1-2; 8 nucleotides agree with TRBD1. Germline-derived CDR1 and CDR2 are SGHTA and FQGNSA. The CDR3 spans 15 residues. After removal of 5 bases from V and 7 bases from J, the junction contained 12 bases not matched to a gene. The CDR3 is CASSLNPQGDGGYTF. The CDR3 DNA reads as TGTGCCAGCAGCCTAAACCCACAGGGGGACGGTGGCTACACCTTC.

The rearrangement links TRBV19 to TRBJ2-3; the match to TRBD1 covers 9 bases. Unmatched junction bases numbered 3, after V lost 5 bases and J lost 6 bases. The CDR3 runs to 13 residues. The germline CDR1 and CDR2 sequences are LNHDA and SQIVND (reference sequence). CDR3 protein: CASSPGTGDTQYF. Here the CDR3 DNA reads TGTGCCAGTAGTCCCGGGACAGGGGATACGCAGTATTTT.